The 26 T cell receptor beta chains presented below share a single source sample, sequenced in a study of blood T cell repertoires in COVID-19. Clones were sequenced by immunoSEQ multiplex PCR, and TCRdb holds only the in-frame ones, with some missing. The table lists roughly 180,000 clones, more than 80% of them singletons. Sequencing was performed on peripheral blood. The source of these receptors is a woman aged 55-69 years with acute or convalescent COVID-19.

The rearrangement joins TRBV28 to TRBJ1-1; 9 nucleotides match TRBD1. The CDR3 is 16 amino acids. V shed 5 bases and J 0 bases; nucleotides not matched to a gene: 7. In germline, CDR1 is MDHEN, CDR2 SYDVKM. As DNA, the CDR3 is TGTGCCAGCAGTCGTCCCGGGACAGGGTTGAACACTGAAGCTTTCTTT. This encodes CASSRPGTGLNTEAFF.

J is TRBJ1-5 and V is TRBV28, with 7 bases fitting TRBD1. Per germline, CDR1 MDHEN and CDR2 SYDVKM. The CDR3 is 15 amino acids. V dropped 2 bases and J dropped 4; count of bases not matched to a gene: 5. The CDR3 sequence: CASSLRGRGNQPQHF. CDR3 sequence (DNA): TGTGCCAGCAGTTTAAGAGGCAGGGGGAATCAGCCCCAGCATTTT.

The gene calls are TRBV28 and TRBJ1-4, with no clear D. V was shortened by 9 bases and J by 5 bases, with 13 bases between the two germline ends. The germline CDR1 and CDR2 sequences are MDHEN and SYDVKM. There are 13 residues in the CDR3. The CDR3 region is CASGGQINEKLFF. In DNA, the CDR3 is TGTGCCAGTGGAGGGCAGATAAATGAAAAACTGTTTTTT.

CDR3: CATSDLLAGGYNEQFF. The CDR3 DNA sequence: TGTGCCACCAGTGATCTTCTAGCGGGAGGCTACAATGAGCAGTTCTTC. This sequence joins TRBV24-1 and TRBJ2-1, with 11 positions matching TRBD2. The CDR3 loop spans 16 amino acids. After removal of 3 bases from V and 3 bases from J, the junction contained 3 bases not matched to a gene. The V gene's germline CDR1 is KGHDR and CDR2 SFDVKD.

The chain joins TRBV2 to TRBJ1-3; D might be TRBD1 (5 bases). This CDR3 contains 14 residues. Trimming shortened V by 6 bases and J by 0 bases, and 9 bases separated the two germline ends. Germline lookup yields CDR1 SNHLY and CDR2 FYNNEI. Written as DNA, the CDR3 is TGTGCCAGCAGCATGGACAACTCTGGAAACACCATATATTTT. Amino acid sequence: CASSMDNSGNTIYF.

In nucleotides, the CDR3 is TGTGCCACCGGGGGGGACCCCTACAATGAGCAGTTCTTC. Residues: CATGGDPYNEQFF. The rearrangement joins TRBV24-1 to TRBJ2-1; TRBD2 matches 7 bases. The CDR3 has 13 residues. Per germline, CDR1 KGHDR and CDR2 SFDVKD. The V and J ends lost 9 bases and 2 bases, in that order; junction bases with no gene match: 3.

This chain connects TRBV5-4 to TRBJ2-1; a possible D gene is TRBD2 (5 bases). The CDR3 loop spans 17 amino acids. Trimming pared 0 bases from V and 0 bases from J, leaving 13 bases between. Germline lookup yields CDR1 SGHNT and CDR2 YYREEE (reference sequence). Here the CDR3 DNA reads TGTGCCAGCAGCTTGGGAGGCGGGTTTCTCTCCTACAATGAGCAGTTCTTC. This codes for CASSLGGGFLSYNEQFF.

This clone occurred a few times. The J gene is TRBJ2-1, the V gene TRBV5-4; 11 nucleotides agree with TRBD2. The CDR3 is 15 amino acids. Germline V gene sequence: CDR1 SGHNT, CDR2 YYREEE (reference sequence). The junction had 4 bases not matched to a gene; V was cut back by 1 base and J by 7 bases. CDR3 region: CASSLRGTSGNEQFF. In nucleotides, the CDR3 is TGTGCCAGCAGCTTGCGCGGGACTAGCGGTAATGAGCAGTTCTTC.

This chain uses TRBV7-9 with TRBJ2-1; TRBD1 agrees at 9 bases. The germline CDR1 and CDR2 sequences are SEHNR and FQNEAQ (reference sequence). This CDR3 region has 13 residues. V trimming: 8 bases; J trimming: 7 bases; junction bases outside the gene matches: 6. The CDR3 here is CASQGQGPNEQFF. The CDR3 DNA reads TGTGCCAGCCAGGGACAGGGCCCTAATGAGCAGTTCTTC.

V and J are TRBV7-9 and TRBJ1-1, with 8 bases fitting TRBD1. Looked up from germline, CDR1 is SEHNR and CDR2 is FQNEAQ (reference sequence). After removal of 5 bases from V and 6 bases from J, the junction contained 11 bases not matched to a gene. The CDR3 totals 15 residues. As DNA, the CDR3 is TGTGCCAGCAGCCGTGCAGGGACAGGAGGAGCTGAAGCTTTCTTT. It codes for CASSRAGTGGAEAFF.

The V and J genes are TRBV5-5 and TRBJ1-1; 7 bases agree with TRBD1. V shed 2 bases and J 4 bases; nucleotides not matched to a gene: 8. CDR1 and CDR2 (germline): SGHKS, YYEKEE (reference sequence). The CDR3 covers 15 residues. The CDR3 bases are TGTGCCAGCAGCTTCCAGACAGGGATGAGCACTGAAGCTTTCTTT. Encoded protein: CASSFQTGMSTEAFF.

The rearrangement links TRBV19 to TRBJ1-3; TRBD1 aligns across 7 bases. The CDR3 totals 16 residues. After removal of 5 bases from V and 0 bases from J, the junction contained 7 bases not matched to a gene. Germline V CDR1 and CDR2: LNHDA, SQIVND (reference sequence). CDR3 region: CASSEGTAFSGNTIYF. CDR3 in DNA: TGTGCCAGTAGTGAGGGGACAGCGTTCTCTGGAAACACCATATATTTT.

This clone was picked up one time. This sequence joins TRBV15 and TRBJ2-3; possibly TRBD2 for D (6 bases). The V and J ends lost 0 bases and 1 base respectively, with 11 bases between them. From germline, CDR1 is LNHNV and CDR2 YYDKDF (reference sequence). CDR3 length equals 16 residues. The CDR3 region is CATSRDAGLGTDTQYF. The CDR3 nucleotides are TGTGCCACCAGCAGAGACGCGGGGCTAGGCACAGATACGCAGTATTTT.

The chain carries TRBV18 and TRBJ2-1; no firm D call. The CDR3 length is 12 residues. Deletions cut 2 bases from V and 7 bases from J, with 6 bases between. CDR1 KGHSH and CDR2 LQKENI come from the germline V gene. DNA of the CDR3: TGTGCCAGCTCACCATCTCGTAATGAGCAGTTCTTC. It translates to CASSPSRNEQFF.

This sequence joins TRBV6-5 and TRBJ1-1, with D possibly matching TRBD1 (5 bases). Trimming removed 4 bases from V and 3 bases from J, with 12 bases in between. This CDR3 contains 14 residues. The germline gives CDR1 MNHEY, CDR2 SVGAGI. CDR3 amino acids: CASSSLFRDTEAFF. The CDR3 nucleotides are TGTGCCAGCAGTTCCTTATTCAGGGACACTGAAGCTTTCTTT.

The count of this clone is one. The chain uses TRBV29-1 and TRBJ2-7, with TRBD2 as a possible D gene (5 bases). The CDR3 is made up of 14 amino acids. The germline gives CDR1 SQVTM, CDR2 ANQGSEA. V was pared by 5 bases and J by 2 bases, with 16 bases between. CDR3 coding DNA: TGCAGCGTTAGAGCGGCCGGCAGAGCCTACGAGCAGTACTTC. Translation gives CSVRAAGRAYEQYF.

The V gene is TRBV6-5, the J gene TRBJ1-1; D gene unclear. Germline CDR1 is MNHEY and CDR2 is SVGAGI. Trimming stripped 0 bases from V and 0 bases from J, with 5 bases between. This CDR3 is built from 14 residues. The CDR3 loop reads CASSYSQMNTEAFF. CDR3 nucleotide sequence: TGTGCCAGCAGTTACTCACAGATGAACACTGAAGCTTTCTTT.

The chain combines TRBV7-9 with TRBJ1-2, with 8 bases identical to TRBD1. The germline V gene encodes CDR1 SEHNR and CDR2 FQNEAQ (reference sequence). V was pared by 5 bases and J by 6 bases, with 2 bases of the junction left unmatched. CDR3 length: 12 residues. CDR3 sequence: CASSETGDGYTF. DNA of the CDR3: TGTGCCAGCAGCGAGACAGGGGATGGCTACACCTTC.

The chain links TRBV18 to TRBJ1-3; 12 bases match TRBD1. Trimming took 2 bases from V and 3 from J; bases not matched to a gene: 2. Germline V gene sequence: CDR1 KGHSH, CDR2 LQKENI. This CDR3 comprises 16 residues. CDR3 amino acids: CASSPGTGGNGNTIYF. Written as DNA, the CDR3 is TGTGCCAGCTCACCAGGGACAGGGGGCAATGGAAACACCATATATTTT.

CDR3 sequence (DNA): TGTGCCAGCAGGTCACAGGGTGGCAGTGGCTACACCTTC. Translating it yields CASRSQGGSGYTF. This chain connects TRBV6-5 to TRBJ1-2; maybe TRBD1 (6 bases). The CDR3 contains 13 residues. The V gene's germline CDR1 is MNHEY and CDR2 SVGAGI. Trimming removed 6 bases from V and 7 bases from J, with 15 bases in between.

For the CDR3, the DNA is TGTGCCAGCAAATCGGACACGGGGAACACTGAAGCTTTCTTT. Protein sequence: CASKSDTGNTEAFF. The genes are TRBV2 and TRBJ1-1; the D gene is possibly TRBD1 (5 bases). The germline V gene has CDR1 SNHLY and CDR2 FYNNEI. V shed 7 bases and J shed 1 base, with 13 bases lying between them. CDR3 length equals 14 residues.

The V and J genes are TRBV19 and TRBJ2-5, with 8 nucleotides matching TRBD2. CDR3 length equals 21 residues. The junction had 20 bases not matched to a gene; V was cut back by 1 base and J by 1 base. Germline V lookup: CDR1 LNHDA, CDR2 SQIVND (reference sequence). The CDR3 sequence is CASSIAGGRRVLSGSQETQYF. DNA of the CDR3: TGTGCCAGTAGTATAGCGGGGGGCCGGAGGGTATTGAGCGGGAGCCAAGAGACCCAGTACTTC.

This chain connects TRBV30 to TRBJ1-2; possible D gene TRBD1, 5 bases. The V gene's germline CDR1 is GTSNPN and CDR2 SVGIG (reference sequence). V lost 4 bases to trimming and J lost 3 bases, with 18 bases between them. This CDR3 spans 15 amino acids. The CDR3 DNA follows: TGTGCCTGGACGAGCTTTAGGGGAGGTGACTATGGCTACACCTTC. It codes for CAWTSFRGGDYGYTF.

The CDR3 nucleotides are TGTGCCAGCAGTTCTTACCCGGGACAGGGTTTTAGAGAGACCCAGTACTTC. This encodes CASSSYPGQGFRETQYF. The genes are TRBV6-2 or TRBV6-3 and TRBJ2-5, with 9 bases identical to TRBD1. In germline, CDR1 is MNHEY, CDR2 SVGEGT. CDR3 size: 17 residues. The V segment lost 4 bases and the J segment 4 bases; nucleotides outside the gene matches: 13.

The chain has TRBV29-1 and TRBJ2-1; D uncertain. This CDR3 has 14 amino acids. Trimming removed 4 bases at V and 5 bases at J, with 15 bases between. CDR1 is SQVTM and CDR2 is ANQGSEA in the germline V gene. This CDR3 reads CSVVRMGLHNEQFF. CDR3 bases: TGCAGCGTTGTTCGGATGGGCCTGCACAATGAGCAGTTCTTC.

Only one count was recorded for this clone. The chain uses TRBV4-2 and TRBJ1-3; tentative D call: TRBD1 (6 bases). Germline-derived CDR1 and CDR2 are LGHNA and YNFKEQ. CDR3 length: 16 residues. Trimming removed 3 bases from V and 4 bases from J, with 16 bases in between. CDR3 sequence (DNA): TGTGCCAGCAGCCAGGACCAGGGGTTGTCAGGAAACACCATATATTTT. Translating it yields CASSQDQGLSGNTIYF.